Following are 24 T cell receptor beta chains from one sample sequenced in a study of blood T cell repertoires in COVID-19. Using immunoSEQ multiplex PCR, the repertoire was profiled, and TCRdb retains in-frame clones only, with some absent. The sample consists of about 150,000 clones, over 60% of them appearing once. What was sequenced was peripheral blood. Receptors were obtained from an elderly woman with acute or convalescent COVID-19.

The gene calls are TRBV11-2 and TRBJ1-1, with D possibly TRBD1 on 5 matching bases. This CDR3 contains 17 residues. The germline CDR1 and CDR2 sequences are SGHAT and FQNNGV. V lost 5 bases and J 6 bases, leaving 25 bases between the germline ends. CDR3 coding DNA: TGTGCCAGCAGCCCACCTGGGATCAAGGGAGGGGTATCTGAAGCTTTCTTT. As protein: CASSPPGIKGGVSEAFF.

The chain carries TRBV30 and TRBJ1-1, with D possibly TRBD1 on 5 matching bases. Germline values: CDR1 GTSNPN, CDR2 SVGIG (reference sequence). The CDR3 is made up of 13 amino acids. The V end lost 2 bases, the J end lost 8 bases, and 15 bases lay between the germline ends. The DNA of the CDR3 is TGTGCCTGGAGTTCGACCCCAGGGTTCGAAGCTTTCTTT. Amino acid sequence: CAWSSTPGFEAFF.

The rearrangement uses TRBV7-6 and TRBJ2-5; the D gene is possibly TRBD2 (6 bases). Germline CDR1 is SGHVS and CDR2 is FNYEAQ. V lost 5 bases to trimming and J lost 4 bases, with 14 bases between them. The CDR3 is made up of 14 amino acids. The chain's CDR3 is CASSAPGDTETQYF. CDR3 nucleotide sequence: TGTGCCAGCAGCGCACCGGGAGATACAGAGACCCAGTACTTC.

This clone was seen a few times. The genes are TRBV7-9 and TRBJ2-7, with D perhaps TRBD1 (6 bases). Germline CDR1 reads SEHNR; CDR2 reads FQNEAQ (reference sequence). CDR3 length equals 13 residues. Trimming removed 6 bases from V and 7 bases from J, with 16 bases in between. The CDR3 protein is CASRGAVGLEQYF. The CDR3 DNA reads TGTGCCAGCAGGGGGGCGGTAGGCCTAGAGCAGTACTTC.

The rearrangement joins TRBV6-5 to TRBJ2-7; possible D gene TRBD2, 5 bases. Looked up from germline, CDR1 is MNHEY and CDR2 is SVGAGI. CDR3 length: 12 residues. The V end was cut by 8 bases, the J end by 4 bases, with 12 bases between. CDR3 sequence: CASGRGKYEQYF. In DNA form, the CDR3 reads TGTGCCAGCGGACGGGGAAAGTACGAGCAGTACTTC.

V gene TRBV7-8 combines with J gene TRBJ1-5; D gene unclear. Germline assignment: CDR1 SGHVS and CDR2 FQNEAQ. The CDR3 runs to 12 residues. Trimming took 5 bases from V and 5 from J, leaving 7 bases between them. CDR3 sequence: CASSQQDQPQHF. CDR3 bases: TGTGCCAGCAGCCAGCAGGATCAGCCCCAGCATTTT.

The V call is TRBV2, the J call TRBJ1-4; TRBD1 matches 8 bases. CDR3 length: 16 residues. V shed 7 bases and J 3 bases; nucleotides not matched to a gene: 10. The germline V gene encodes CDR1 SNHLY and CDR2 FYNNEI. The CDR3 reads CASTSTGANPNEKLFF. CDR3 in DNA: TGTGCCAGCACCTCGACAGGGGCGAACCCTAATGAAAAACTGTTTTTT.

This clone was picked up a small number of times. CDR3 sequence (DNA): TGTGCCAGTAGCCCCCCAGGGGGGAGATACGAGCAGTACTTC. Translation: CASSPPGGRYEQYF. V is TRBV19 and J is TRBJ2-7; D perhaps matches TRBD1 (7 bases). Trimming shortened V by 6 bases and J by 4 bases, and 16 bases separated the two germline ends. The CDR3 contains 14 residues. CDR1 is LNHDA, CDR2 SQIVND, per germline (reference sequence).

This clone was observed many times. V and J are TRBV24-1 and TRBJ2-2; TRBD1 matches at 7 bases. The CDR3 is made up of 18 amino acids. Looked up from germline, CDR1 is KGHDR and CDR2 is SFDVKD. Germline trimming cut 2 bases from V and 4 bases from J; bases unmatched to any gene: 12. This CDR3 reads CATSDSSSTGQSTGELFF. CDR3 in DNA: TGTGCCACCAGTGATTCCTCATCCACGGGACAGAGCACCGGGGAGCTGTTTTTT.

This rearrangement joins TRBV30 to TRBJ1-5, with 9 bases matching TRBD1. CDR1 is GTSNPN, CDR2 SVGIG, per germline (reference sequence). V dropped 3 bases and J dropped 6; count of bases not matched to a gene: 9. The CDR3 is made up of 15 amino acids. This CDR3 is CAWRGTGNGGQPQHF. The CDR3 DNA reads TGTGCCTGGAGGGGGACAGGGAATGGAGGTCAGCCCCAGCATTTT.

CDR3 region: CASSSGTLVNTEAFF. Here the CDR3 DNA reads TGCGCCAGCAGCTCCGGGACTTTGGTGAACACTGAAGCTTTCTTT. The chain links TRBV5-1 to TRBJ1-1; D is perhaps TRBD1 (5 bases). Germline lookup yields CDR1 SGHRS and CDR2 YFSETQ. The germline V and J ends were trimmed by 3 bases and 0 bases, with 12 bases remaining between them. This CDR3 region has 15 residues.

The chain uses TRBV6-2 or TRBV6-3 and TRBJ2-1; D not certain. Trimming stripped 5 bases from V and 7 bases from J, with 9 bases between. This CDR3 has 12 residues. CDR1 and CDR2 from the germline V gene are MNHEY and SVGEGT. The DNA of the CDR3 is TGTGCCAGCAGTCCCCGGTGGAATGAGCAGTTCTTC. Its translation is CASSPRWNEQFF.

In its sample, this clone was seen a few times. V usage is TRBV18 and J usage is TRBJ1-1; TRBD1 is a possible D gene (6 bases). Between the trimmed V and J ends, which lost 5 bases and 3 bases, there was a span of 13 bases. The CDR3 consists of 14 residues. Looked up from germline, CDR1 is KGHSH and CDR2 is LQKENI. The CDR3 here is CASSMAGAYTEAFF. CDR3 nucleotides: TGTGCCAGCTCAATGGCAGGGGCCTACACTGAAGCTTTCTTT.

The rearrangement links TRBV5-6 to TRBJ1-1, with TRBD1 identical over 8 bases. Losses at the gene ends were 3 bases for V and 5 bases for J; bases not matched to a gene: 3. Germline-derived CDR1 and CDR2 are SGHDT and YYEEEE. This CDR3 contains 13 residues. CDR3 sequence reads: CASSSDRETEAFF. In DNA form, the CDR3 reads TGTGCCAGCAGCTCGGACAGGGAGACTGAAGCTTTCTTT.

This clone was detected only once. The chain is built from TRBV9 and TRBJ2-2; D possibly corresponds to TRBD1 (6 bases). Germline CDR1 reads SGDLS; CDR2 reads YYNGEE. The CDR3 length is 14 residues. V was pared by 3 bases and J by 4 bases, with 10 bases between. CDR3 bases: TGTGCCAGCAGCGAATACAGGGTCACCGGGGAGCTGTTTTTT. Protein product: CASSEYRVTGELFF.

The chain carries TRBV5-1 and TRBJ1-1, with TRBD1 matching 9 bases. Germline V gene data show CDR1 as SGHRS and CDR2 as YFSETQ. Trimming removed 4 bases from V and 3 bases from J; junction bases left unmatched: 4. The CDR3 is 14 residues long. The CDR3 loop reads CASSQQGADTEAFF. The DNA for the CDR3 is TGCGCCAGCAGCCAACAGGGGGCTGACACTGAAGCTTTCTTT.

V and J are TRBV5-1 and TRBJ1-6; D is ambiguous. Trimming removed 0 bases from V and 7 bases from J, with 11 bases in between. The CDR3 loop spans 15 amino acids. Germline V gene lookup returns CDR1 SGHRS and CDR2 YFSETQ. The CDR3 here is CASSLDGVNNSPLHF. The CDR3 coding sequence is TGCGCCAGCAGCTTGGACGGGGTAAACAATTCACCCCTCCACTTT.

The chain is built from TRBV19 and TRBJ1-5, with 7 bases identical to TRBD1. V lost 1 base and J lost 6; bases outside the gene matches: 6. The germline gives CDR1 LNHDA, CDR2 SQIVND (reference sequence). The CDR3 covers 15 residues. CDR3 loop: CASSIGQGGVQPQHF. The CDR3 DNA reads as TGTGCCAGTAGTATAGGTCAGGGGGGCGTTCAGCCCCAGCATTTT.

CDR3 region: CASSSLAGTLGDTQYF. CDR3 in DNA: TGTGCCAGCAGCTCCTTAGCGGGGACCCTGGGAGATACGCAGTATTTT. The J gene is TRBJ2-3, the V gene TRBV7-9; 8 bases line up with TRBD2. CDR1 and CDR2 (germline): SEHNR, FQNEAQ (reference sequence). The CDR3 covers 16 residues. V gave up 4 bases and J gave up 5 bases; unmatched junction bases: 11.

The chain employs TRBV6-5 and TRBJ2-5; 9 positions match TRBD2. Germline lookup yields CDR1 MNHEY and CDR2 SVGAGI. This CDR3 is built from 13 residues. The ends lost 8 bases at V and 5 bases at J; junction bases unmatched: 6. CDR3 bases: TGTGCCAGCTTGCGAAGCGGGGGGGAGACCCAGTACTTC. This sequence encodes CASLRSGGETQYF.

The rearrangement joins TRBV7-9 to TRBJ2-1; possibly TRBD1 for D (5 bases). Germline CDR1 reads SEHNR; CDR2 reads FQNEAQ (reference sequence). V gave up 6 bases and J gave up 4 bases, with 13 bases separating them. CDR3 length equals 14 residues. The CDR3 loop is CASRVGRAYNEQFF. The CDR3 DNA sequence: TGTGCCAGCAGGGTAGGCAGGGCATACAATGAGCAGTTCTTC.

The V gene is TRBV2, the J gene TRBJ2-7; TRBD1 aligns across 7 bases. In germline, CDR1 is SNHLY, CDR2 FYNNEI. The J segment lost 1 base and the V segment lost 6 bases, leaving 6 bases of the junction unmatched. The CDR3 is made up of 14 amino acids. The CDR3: CASRNSGQSYEQYF. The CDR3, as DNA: TGTGCCAGCAGAAACTCGGGACAGTCCTACGAGCAGTACTTC.

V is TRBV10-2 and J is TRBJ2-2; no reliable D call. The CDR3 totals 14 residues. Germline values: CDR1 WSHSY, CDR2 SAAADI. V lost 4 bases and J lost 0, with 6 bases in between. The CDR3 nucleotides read TGCGCCAGCAGTGTGGCAGCGAACACCGGGGAGCTGTTTTTT. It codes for CASSVAANTGELFF.

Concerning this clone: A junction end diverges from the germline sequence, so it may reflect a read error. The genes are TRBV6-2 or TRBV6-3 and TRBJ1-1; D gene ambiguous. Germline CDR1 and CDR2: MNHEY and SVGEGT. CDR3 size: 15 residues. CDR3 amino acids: CASSYNQRGMHWTLF. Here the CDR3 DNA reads TGTGCCAGCAGTTACAATCAACGAGGGATGCACTGGACCCTCTTT.